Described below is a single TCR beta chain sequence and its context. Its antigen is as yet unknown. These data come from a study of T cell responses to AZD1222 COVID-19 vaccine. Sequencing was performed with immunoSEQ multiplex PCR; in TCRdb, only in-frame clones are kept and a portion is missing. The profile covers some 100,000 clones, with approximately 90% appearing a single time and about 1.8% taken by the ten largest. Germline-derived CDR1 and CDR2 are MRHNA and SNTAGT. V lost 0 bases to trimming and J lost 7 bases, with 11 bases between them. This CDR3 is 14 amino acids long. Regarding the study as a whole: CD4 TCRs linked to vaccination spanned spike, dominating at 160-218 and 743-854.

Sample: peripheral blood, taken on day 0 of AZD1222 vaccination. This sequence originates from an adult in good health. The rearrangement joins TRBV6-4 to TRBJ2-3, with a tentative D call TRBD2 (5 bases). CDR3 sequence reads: CASSDSWGEHTQYF. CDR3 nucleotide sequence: TGTGCCAGCAGTGACTCGTGGGGAGAACATACGCAGTATTTT.